The T cell receptor (beta chain) under discussion was sequenced for a study of shared clonotypes between healthy human individuals (dated by TCRdb to the early 2020s). For the wider study: The cohort comprised a couple of women and a few men aged 18 to 49 years. For each donor, CD4 naive and CD4 memory were each run on three plates, CD8 naive on two plates, and CD8 memory on one plate. Between about 0.94 and 10 billion PBMCs per donor were obtained by leukapheresis. The study deeply sequenced blood TCR repertoires of five healthy adults to estimate repertoire size and the extent of clonotype sharing between individuals. To increase sequencing depth and limit assay-specific biases, different laboratories used diverse techniques to prepare libraries and sequence TCR repertoires. What the authors observed across the whole study: Naive subsets generally had larger estimated clonotype richness than memory subsets. Sampling was restricted to blood, and TCR repertoires in tissues likely differ from the TCR repertoires found in blood. Across several donors, 4.5% to 6.5% of naive CD4, roughly 3.5% of naive CD8, 2.3% of memory CD4, and under 0.45% of memory CD8 clonotypes were shared. Because the study included a small number of donors, the genetic and exposure-history diversity represented was limited. Pairwise subsampling led to the expectation that sequencing depth would affect the degree of clonotype sharing among donors. Clonotypes shared by all four sorted-subset donors showed higher generation probabilities than non-shared clonotypes. Rarefaction of sorted-subset datasets indicated incomplete sequencing despite the large sequencing depth.

For CDR1 and CDR2, the germline V gene (reference sequence) lists GTSNPN and SVGIG. From its cysteine to its phenylalanine, the CDR3 spans 14 amino acids. This entry keeps only the CDR3 DNA: 42 bases, framed from base 1. Trimming removed 3 bases from V and 1 base from J, leaving 10 bases between the germline ends. Donors were healthy HIV-negative adults with no recently reported acute infections or vaccinations. All donors were Caucasian adults living in Nashville, Tennessee, USA. CD4+ T cells were enriched by magnetic negative selection; naive cells were then positively selected on CD45RA, and the negative fraction formed the memory subset. After blood collection by leukapheresis, PBMCs were isolated using Ficoll-Histopaque density gradient centrifugation and then cryopreserved in the vapor phase of liquid nitrogen. Analytical flow cytometry was used to check the purity and quantity of every magnetically sorted T cell population. From each sorted fraction, genomic DNA was isolated and quantified by UV absorbance on a Nanodrop 2000c.

Using the deep immunoSEQ assay, multiplex PCR amplified TCR CDR3 regions from genomic DNA. Extracted genomic DNA from each cell subset was spread evenly across all wells of several immunoSEQ 96-well plates, with each plate serving as a replicate. For sorted subsets, each replicate PCR was loaded with roughly 200 ng genomic DNA, equivalent to about 33,000 T cell genomes. Purified libraries were quantified with a Qubit 3.0 fluorometer, sized on a Bioanalyzer 2100, and re-quantified with the KAPA Library Quantification kit. Every immunoSEQ 96-well plate was sequenced on a dedicated single-read 150-cycle Illumina NextSeq 550 flow cell. The study's processing was this. Because the immunoSEQ output held only junctional sequences and lacked quality scores, the filtering could not match the filtering applied to full-length reads. Sequences were annotated with PyIR, a Python wrapper for IgBLAST v1.9, using IMGT germline references to assign V/J genes and CDR3. Reads were filtered out if the reads had weak V/J assignments (E-value above 1e-6), no CDR3, stop codons, out-of-frame junctions, or ambiguous translated residues. A V3J clonotype was defined by an identical inferred V gene, J gene, and CDR3 amino acid sequence. Percentage overlap between repertoires was calculated by dividing the number of shared unique clonotypes by the size of the smaller repertoire. Repertoire richness was assessed with RTK rarefaction, the Chao1 estimator, and Recon v2.1 estimates of unobserved clonotypes. Generation probabilities for all TCRbeta clonotypes obtained by the gDNA method from a few donors were computed using OLGA. The clones in this table, taken by TCRdb from immuneACCESS, are in-frame only. Not every clone is retained; where verified, under half of the shortfall comes from an unresolved V gene, and the cause of the rest is unknown. V and J calls and clone size are those listed in that table; D and trimming were worked out from the DNA. In this sample the table shows around 1 million clones, 60% to 85% of which occur a single time. Of the sample, approximately 1.5% falls within the top ten clones.

As regards this clone: This clone's antigen is unknown. Base qualities were left out, and no much larger clone turns up one base away.

This sequence uses TRBV30 and TRBJ1-5; TRBD1 is a possible D gene, resting on 5 matching bases. Source material: memory CD4+ T cells sorted from blood. The cell subset or site label for this specimen denotes: CD45RA-negative fraction. The source of this sequence is a man younger than 35 in good health. CDR3 loop: CAWRQAGSNQPQHF. The sequenced DNA is TGTGCCTGGAGACAGGCAGGGAGCAATCAGCCCCAGCATTTT.